This T cell receptor (delta chain) was documented in a study of γδ T cells in repeated Plasmodium falciparum infection. TCRdb ran CATT on the multiplex PCR reads. The sample shows over 90,000 delta-chain clones, 0.75% to 1% of them seen only once. The CDR3 extends over 17 amino acids. Germline V CDR1 and CDR2: GEAIGNYY, EKD. Trimming took off 3 bases at V and 0 bases at J, with 19 bases between the two ends. Study-level results: Over time and infection, Vgamma9/Vdelta2+ repertoires remained highly stable and polyclonal.

This clone was observed a handful of times. The antigen is not known. TCRdb attributes to this sequence the protein of a much larger clone, which differs from the DNA translation at residue 6; a read error is likely, and the protein displayed is translated from the DNA. Bulk repertoires came from Vgamma9/Vdelta2+ or Vdelta2-negative gammadelta T cells flow-sorted from PBMC. This TCR came from a pool of human donors (malaria-infected and uninfected, not separated). The specimen sequenced was gamma-delta T cells from blood. The genes are TRDV2 and TRDJ1, with D perhaps matching TRDD3 (5 bases). No J segment appears in TCRdb, so it was assigned here by matching the sequence to germline. In DNA, the CDR3 is TGTGCCTGTGACCCCCGGGGCCCGGGGGCCTACACCGATAAACTCATCTTT. It specifies CACDPRGPGAYTDKLIF.